This T cell receptor beta chain was sequenced during a study of early T cells in non-severe SARS-CoV-2 infection. Separate cDNA molecules each had unique molecular identifiers attached to them. TCRdb redid the calling of the 5' RACE reads with MiXCR, one entry per CDR3 protein. The top ten clones hold 3.1% of a sample with about 110,000 distinct CDR3 sequences, around 10% of them seen once. Concerning this clonotype: Its matching antigen is unknown.

V shed 3 bases and J shed 4 bases, with 18 bases lying between them. The CDR3 loop spans 17 amino acids. Germline-derived CDR1 and CDR2 are MNHEY and SMNVEV (reference sequence). General study results and limits: Matching results from VDJdb favored anti-spike CD8 responses, leaving private and CD4 specificities undetected.

What was sequenced was whole blood. The origin of this receptor is an adult who was a healthcare worker with PCR-confirmed SARS-CoV-2 infection or an uninfected control (not recorded which). The V call is TRBV27, the J call TRBJ2-2, with D tentatively TRBD1 (5 bases). CDR3 nucleotide sequence: TGTGCCAGCAGTTTGCAATCAACGTGGGGCAGCACCGGGGAGCTGTTTTTT. Residues: CASSLQSTWGSTGELFF.